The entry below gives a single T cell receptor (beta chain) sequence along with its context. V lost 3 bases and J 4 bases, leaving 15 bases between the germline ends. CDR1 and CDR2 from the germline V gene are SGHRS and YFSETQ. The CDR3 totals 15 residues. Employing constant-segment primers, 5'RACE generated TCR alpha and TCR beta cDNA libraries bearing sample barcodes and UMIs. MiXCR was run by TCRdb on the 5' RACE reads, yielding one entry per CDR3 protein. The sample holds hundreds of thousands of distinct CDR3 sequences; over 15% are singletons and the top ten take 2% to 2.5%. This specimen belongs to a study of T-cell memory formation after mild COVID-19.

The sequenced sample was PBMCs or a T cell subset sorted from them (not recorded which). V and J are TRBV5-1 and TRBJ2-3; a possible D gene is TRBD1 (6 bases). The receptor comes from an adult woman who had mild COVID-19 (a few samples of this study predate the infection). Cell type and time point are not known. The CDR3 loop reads CASSSQGAGSDTQYF. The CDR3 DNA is TGCGCCAGCAGCTCACAGGGTGCAGGGTCAGATACGCAGTATTTT.